This entry lists 14 T cell receptor beta chains sequenced from one sample in a study of blood T cell repertoires in COVID-19 (dated by TCRdb to about 2020). Libraries were prepared through the immunoSEQ multiplex PCR assay. TCRdb mirrors the immuneACCESS table, restricted to in-frame sequences. Some clones are absent from its copies; in checked studies, under half trace to an unresolved V gene, and the reason for the others is unknown. In all, the sample holds about 160,000 clones, and over 75% of those were seen once. Of the sample, about 6.3% falls within the top ten clones. The specimen sequenced was PBMCs or T cells enriched from blood (not recorded which). These TCRs come from a woman in her forties or fifties who had recovered from COVID-19.

CDR3 in DNA: TGTGCCAGCCTTCGGGGAGAACGCTATGGCTACACCTTC. It translates to CASLRGERYGYTF. The chain uses TRBV25-1 and TRBJ1-2; D is ambiguous. V lost 8 bases to trimming and J lost 4 bases, with 14 bases between them. The length of the CDR3 is 13 residues. Germline V gene data show CDR1 as MGHDK and CDR2 as SYGVNS.

The chain joins TRBV19 to TRBJ2-4; D is possibly TRBD2 (7 bases). Per the germline V gene, CDR1 is LNHDA and CDR2 is SQIVND (reference sequence). This CDR3 has 16 residues. This CDR3 is CAVEGGRGGAKNIQYF. In nucleotides, the CDR3 is TGTGCTGTTGAGGGGGGGCGTGGCGGAGCCAAAAACATTCAGTACTTC.

The J gene is TRBJ2-1, the V gene TRBV7-8; possible D gene TRBD1, 5 bases. The CDR3 is made up of 17 amino acids. CDR1 and CDR2 from the germline V gene are SGHVS and FQNEAQ. Trimming took 2 bases from V and 4 from J, leaving 18 bases between them. CDR3 region: CASSLPWTPGLYNEQFF. In DNA, the CDR3 is TGTGCCAGCAGCTTACCCTGGACACCGGGCTTATACAATGAGCAGTTCTTC.

In this sample, this clone turned up a few times. This chain connects TRBV9 to TRBJ2-7; 9 bases agree with TRBD2. Unmatched junction bases numbered 7, after V lost 1 base and J lost 5 bases. CDR1 and CDR2 from the germline V gene are SGDLS and YYNGEE. The CDR3 runs to 15 residues. CDR3 nucleotides: TGTGCCAGCAGCGTATCTGCGGGGGGGCCCCACGAGCAGTACTTC. Protein product: CASSVSAGGPHEQYF.

The chain carries TRBV5-4 and TRBJ1-2; maybe TRBD1 (5 bases). V lost 4 bases and J lost 3, with 25 bases in between. The CDR3 length is 18 residues. Per germline, CDR1 SGHNT and CDR2 YYREEE (reference sequence). The CDR3 loop reads CASSPSSQGEGPHYGYTF. DNA for the CDR3: TGTGCCAGCAGCCCCTCATCTCAAGGGGAGGGACCCCACTATGGCTACACCTTC. Variable domain in full (rest from reference TRBV5-4 and TRBJ1-2): ETGVTQSPTHLIKTRGQQVTLRCSSQSGHNTVSWYQQALGQGPQFIFQYYREEENGRGNFPPRFSGLQFPNYSSELNVNALELDDSALYLCASSPSSQGEGPHYGYTFGSGTRLTVV.

V usage is TRBV19 and J usage is TRBJ1-1; 11 bases align to TRBD1. The CDR3 runs to 20 residues. The germline gives CDR1 LNHDA, CDR2 SQIVND (reference sequence). The V and J ends lost 3 bases and 3 bases, in that order; junction bases with no gene match: 18. The DNA of the CDR3 is TGTGCCAGTAGTATTTCTAGGACAGGGGGCAAGGGGTATAAGGACACTGAAGCTTTCTTT. Its translation is CASSISRTGGKGYKDTEAFF.

The CDR3 DNA is TGTGCCAGCAGTTCATACGGGACAGGGACCTACGAGCAGTACTTC. Protein product: CASSSYGTGTYEQYF. The V gene is TRBV6-5, the J gene TRBJ2-7; 9 bases align to TRBD1. V gave up 4 bases and J gave up 2 bases; unmatched junction bases: 6. Germline CDR1 and CDR2: MNHEY and SVGAGI. This CDR3 is 15 amino acids long.

The genes are TRBV3-1 (or the pseudogene TRBV3-2) and TRBJ1-3; a weak D match, TRBD1 (5 bases). V lost 4 bases and J lost 3, with 16 bases in between. The CDR3 is 16 residues long. Germline assignment: CDR1 LGHDT and CDR2 YNNKEL (reference sequence). CDR3 coding DNA: TGTGCCAGCAGCCGGCGAGGGGAGGGCGGTGGAAACACCATATATTTT. Encoded protein: CASSRRGEGGGNTIYF.

In regard to this clone: Distinct nucleotide sequences in the sample also encode this CDR3. The chain combines TRBV6-5 with TRBJ1-3, with TRBD1 matching 7 bases. Germline trimming cut 5 bases from V and 2 bases from J; bases unmatched to any gene: 3. Germline lookup yields CDR1 MNHEY and CDR2 SVGAGI. The CDR3 covers 14 residues. For the CDR3, the DNA is TGTGCCAGCAGTCCGGACAGGACTGGAAACACCATATATTTT. It yields the protein CASSPDRTGNTIYF.

The rearrangement uses TRBV25-1 and TRBJ2-3; TRBD2 aligns across 8 bases. Germline V CDR1 and CDR2: MGHDK, SYGVNS. The V and J ends lost 3 bases and 1 base, in that order; junction bases with no gene match: 3. This CDR3 has 15 amino acids. The CDR3 nucleotides are TGTGCCAGCAGTGAGAGACTAGCGTGCACAGATACGCAGTATTTT. It codes for CASSERLACTDTQYF.

The chain is built from TRBV2 and TRBJ2-3; 10 nucleotides line up with TRBD1. Germline V gene lookup returns CDR1 SNHLY and CDR2 FYNNEI. V trimming: 6 bases; J trimming: 4 bases; junction bases outside the gene matches: 4. CDR3 length equals 14 residues. The CDR3 nucleotides are TGTGCCAGCAGAGGGGACAGGGGCCCAGATACGCAGTATTTT. This gives the protein CASRGDRGPDTQYF.

The chain is built from TRBV6-2 or TRBV6-3 and TRBJ2-3, with D perhaps matching TRBD1 (5 bases). The CDR3 sequence is 19 residues long. Germline loops: CDR1 MNHEY, CDR2 SVGEGT. The V and J ends lost 2 bases and 2 bases respectively, with 23 bases between them. The CDR3 spells CASSYPQGHVRADTDTQYF. CDR3 coding DNA: TGTGCCAGCAGTTACCCCCAGGGCCACGTTCGTGCGGACACAGATACGCAGTATTTT.

The gene calls are TRBV20-1 and TRBJ1-5; D is undetermined. V was trimmed by 3 bases and J by 9 bases, leaving 15 bases between them. This CDR3 comprises 13 residues. CDR1 is DFQATT, CDR2 SNEGSKA, per germline (reference sequence). The CDR3 sequence: CSASYLPGRPQHF. The CDR3 bases are TGCAGTGCTAGTTACCTGCCTGGGAGGCCCCAGCATTTT.

The chain recombines TRBV6-5 with TRBJ1-2; no clear D. Trimming shortened V by 5 bases and J by 6 bases, and 19 bases separated the two germline ends. From germline, CDR1 is MNHEY and CDR2 SVGAGI. The CDR3 runs 15 residues. As DNA, the CDR3 is TGTGCCAGCAGTACCGGGCAGGTGGCGAGGGATGGCTACACCTTC. Translation gives CASSTGQVARDGYTF.